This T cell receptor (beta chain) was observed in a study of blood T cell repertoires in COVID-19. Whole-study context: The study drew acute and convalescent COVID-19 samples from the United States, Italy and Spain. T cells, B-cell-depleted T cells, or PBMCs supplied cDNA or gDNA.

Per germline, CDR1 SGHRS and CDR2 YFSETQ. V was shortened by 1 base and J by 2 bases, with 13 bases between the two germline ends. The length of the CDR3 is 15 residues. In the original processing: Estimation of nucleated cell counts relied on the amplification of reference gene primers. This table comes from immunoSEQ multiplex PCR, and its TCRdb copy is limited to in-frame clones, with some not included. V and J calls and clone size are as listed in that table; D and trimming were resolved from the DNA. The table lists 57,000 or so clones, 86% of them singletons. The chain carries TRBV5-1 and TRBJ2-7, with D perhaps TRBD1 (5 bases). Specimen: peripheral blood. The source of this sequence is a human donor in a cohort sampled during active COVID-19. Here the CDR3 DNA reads TGCGCCAGCAGCTTGTTTCAGGGCCCAACCTACGAGCAGTACTTC. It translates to CASSLFQGPTYEQYF.